The 26 T cell receptor beta chains below were found in one sample sequenced in a study of neurological immune-mediated disorders. MiXCR, run by TCRdb on the 5' RACE reads, gives a single entry per CDR3 protein. Among 55,000 to 65,000 distinct CDR3 sequences listed, under 4.5% were seen once. The sequencing sample was made of PBMCs. Receptors were obtained from a woman under 40 with multiple sclerosis.

Many counts were recorded for this clonotype. This sequence joins TRBV5-1 and TRBJ2-3; possible D gene TRBD1, 5 bases. Germline values: CDR1 SGHRS, CDR2 YFSETQ. The CDR3 spans 15 residues. The V end was cut by 5 bases, the J end by 4 bases, with 17 bases between. The CDR3 DNA is TGCGCCAGCAGTTTACCAGGGAATTTCCCAGATACGCAGTATTTT. It yields the protein CASSLPGNFPDTQYF.

This clonotype has ten or more counts. The chain employs TRBV7-9 and TRBJ1-2; D gene ambiguous. Germline values: CDR1 SEHNR, CDR2 FQNEAQ (reference sequence). The V and J ends lost 1 base and 7 bases respectively, with 13 bases between them. The CDR3 totals 14 residues. CDR3 DNA: TGTGCCAGCAGCTTAGTGGCGACGACGGGTGGCTACACCTTC. It specifies CASSLVATTGGYTF. Complete variable domain (other parts from reference TRBV7-9 and TRBJ1-2): DTGVSQNPRHKITKRGQNVTFRCDPISEHNRLYWYRQTLGQGPEFLTYFQNEAQLEKSRLLSDRFSAERPKGSFSTLEIQRTEQGDSAMYLCASSLVATTGGYTFGSGTRLTVV.

Many counts were recorded for this clonotype. The chain uses TRBV20-1 and TRBJ2-7, with 10 bases matching TRBD2. The germline gives CDR1 DFQATT, CDR2 SNEGSKA (reference sequence). J lost 4 bases, V lost 0 bases, and 6 bases had no gene match. This CDR3 spans 15 amino acids. The CDR3 spells CSARDRKRGGYEQYF. The CDR3, as DNA: TGCAGTGCTAGAGATCGGAAGCGGGGGGGGTACGAGCAGTACTTC.

This clonotype has ten or more counts. The CDR3 DNA follows: TGTGCCAGTAGCAATTGGGGGACAGTCCACGTCACCAATCAGCCCCAGCATTTT. Amino acids: CASSNWGTVHVTNQPQHF. This chain connects TRBV19 to TRBJ1-5; 7 bases line up with TRBD1. J gave up 3 bases and V 6 bases, and 17 bases lay outside the gene matches. The germline V gene encodes CDR1 LNHDA and CDR2 SQIVND (reference sequence). This CDR3 has 18 residues.

In its sample, this clonotype was seen many times. J is TRBJ1-4 and V is TRBV20-1; tentatively, D is TRBD1 (6 bases). The CDR3 has 16 amino acids. Germline CDR1 and CDR2: DFQATT and SNEGSKA (reference sequence). V was trimmed by 4 bases and J by 4 bases, leaving 19 bases between them. CDR3 protein: CSATDLTGRGNEKLFF. DNA for the CDR3: TGCAGTGCTACCGATCTTACAGGGAGGGGTAATGAAAAACTGTTTTTT.

This clonotype occurred many times. This rearrangement joins TRBV20-1 to TRBJ2-1; D is unresolved. V was shortened by 6 bases and J by 7 bases, with 7 bases between the two germline ends. The germline CDR1 and CDR2 sequences are DFQATT and SNEGSKA (reference sequence). CDR3 length equals 10 residues. The CDR3 protein is CSASENEQFF. For the CDR3, the DNA is TGCAGTGCCAGCGAAAATGAGCAGTTCTTC.

The sample holds many counts of this clonotype. V and J are TRBV6-5 and TRBJ2-1; perhaps TRBD2 as D (5 bases). The V and J ends lost 5 bases and 6 bases respectively, with 14 bases between them. The germline gives CDR1 MNHEY, CDR2 SVGAGI. The CDR3 has 14 amino acids. The CDR3 loop is CASSPFEGSNEQFF. The CDR3 coding sequence is TGTGCCAGCAGTCCGTTTGAGGGTTCCAATGAGCAGTTCTTC.

This clonotype was seen repeatedly, ten times or more. The genes are TRBV5-1 and TRBJ2-5; D gene ambiguous. V gave up 4 bases and J gave up 5 bases, with 9 bases separating them. The CDR3 covers 12 residues. Looked up from germline, CDR1 is SGHRS and CDR2 is YFSETQ. The CDR3 DNA reads TGCGCCAGCAGCCATAATAGGGAGACCCAGTACTTC. Its translation: CASSHNRETQYF.

This clonotype was observed at least ten times. The rearrangement links TRBV5-1 to TRBJ1-2; D remains ambiguous. Germline V gives CDR1 SGHRS, CDR2 YFSETQ. V shed 2 bases and J shed 7 bases, with 12 bases lying between them. The CDR3 sequence is 13 residues long. CDR3: CASSFFDQRGYTF. CDR3 nucleotide sequence: TGCGCCAGCAGCTTTTTCGATCAGCGTGGCTACACCTTC. Full variable domain (remainder filled in from reference TRBV5-1 and TRBJ1-2): KAGVTQTPRYLIKTRGQQVTLSCSPISGHRSVSWYQQTPGQGLQFLFEYFSETQRNKGNFPGRFSGRQFSNSRSEMNVSTLELGDSALYLCASSFFDQRGYTFGSGTRLTVV.

This clonotype has ten or more counts. The genes are TRBV10-3 and TRBJ2-7, with D uncertain. This CDR3 is built from 13 residues. Germline V gene data show CDR1 as ENHRY and CDR2 as SYGVKD. V was clipped by 2 bases and J by 0 bases, with 5 bases between them. In DNA form, the CDR3 reads TGTGCCATCAGTGAGGCCGTCTCCTACGAGCAGTACTTC. It specifies CAISEAVSYEQYF.

This clonotype turned up a few times. The chain employs TRBV25-1 and TRBJ1-2; D is perhaps TRBD1 (6 bases). V gave up 8 bases and J gave up 3 bases, with 13 bases separating them. CDR1 MGHDK and CDR2 SYGVNS come from the germline V gene. The CDR3 runs to 13 residues. This CDR3 is CASSGVTDYGYTF. CDR3 nucleotide sequence: TGTGCCAGCTCAGGGGTTACGGACTATGGCTACACCTTC.

This clonotype was recorded at least ten times. The chain uses TRBV20-1 and TRBJ2-5, with 10 positions matching TRBD1. The CDR3 loop spans 14 amino acids. V was clipped by 8 bases and J by 3 bases; unmatched bases: 9. Germline V lookup: CDR1 DFQATT, CDR2 SNEGSKA (reference sequence). The CDR3 region is CSSFLGQGKETQYF. In DNA form, the CDR3 reads TGCAGTTCTTTCTTGGGACAGGGGAAAGAGACCCAGTACTTC.

This clonotype was recorded many times. The CDR3 reads CSAGYRTGEGETQYF. The CDR3 DNA reads TGCAGTGCTGGGTACCGGACAGGGGAAGGGGAGACCCAGTACTTC. The chain couples TRBV20-1 to TRBJ2-5; 9 bases line up with TRBD1. Germline CDR1 DFQATT, CDR2 SNEGSKA (reference sequence). With V trimmed by 5 bases and J by 5 bases, 12 bases remained unmatched. The CDR3 runs to 15 residues.

This clonotype was recorded many times. The gene calls are TRBV6-2 or TRBV6-3 and TRBJ2-5; 9 nucleotides align to TRBD1. The germline V gene has CDR1 MNHEY and CDR2 SVGEGT. CDR3 length equals 14 residues. V lost 4 bases, J lost 5 bases, and 5 bases stayed unmatched. The CDR3 DNA follows: TGTGCCAGCAGTTCGGGACAGGGAACGGAGACCCAGTACTTC. Protein sequence: CASSSGQGTETQYF.

This clonotype was found many times. The V call is TRBV5-1, the J call TRBJ2-7; 7 bases agree with TRBD1. J lost 4 bases, V lost 1 base, and 5 bases had no gene match. Germline loops: CDR1 SGHRS, CDR2 YFSETQ. This CDR3 has 14 residues. The CDR3 loop is CASSLKPGGYEQYF. CDR3 in DNA: TGCGCCAGCAGCTTGAAACCAGGGGGTTACGAGCAGTACTTC.

This clonotype came up many times. V is TRBV7-2 and J is TRBJ1-4; D gene unclear. Germline V CDR1 and CDR2: SGHTA, FQGNSA. V shed 0 bases and J shed 4 bases, with 9 bases lying between them. The CDR3 length is 15 residues. The CDR3 nucleotides read TGTGCCAGCAGCTTAGCAGGGCGGGGTAATGAAAAACTGTTTTTT. Protein sequence: CASSLAGRGNEKLFF. Drawing the rest from reference TRBV7-2 and TRBJ1-4, the complete variable domain is GAGVSQSPSNKVTEKGKDVELRCDPISGHTALYWYRQSLGQGLEFLIYFQGNSAPDKSGLPSDRFSAERTGGSVSTLTIQRTQQEDSAVYLCASSLAGRGNEKLFFGSGTQLSVL.

This clonotype was detected ten times or more. This rearrangement joins TRBV5-1 to TRBJ2-1, with 11 bases matching TRBD2. Germline assignment: CDR1 SGHRS and CDR2 YFSETQ. J lost 6 bases, V lost 0 bases, and 2 bases had no gene match. The CDR3 length is 15 residues. Here the CDR3 DNA reads TGCGCCAGCAGCTTGGAGCTAGCGGGAGGCAATGAGCAGTTCTTC. Translating it yields CASSLELAGGNEQFF.

This clonotype was observed many times. The chain couples TRBV3-1 to TRBJ2-5, with 8 bases fitting TRBD2. The CDR3 extends over 15 amino acids. From germline, CDR1 is LGHDT and CDR2 YNNKEL (reference sequence). Trimming removed 4 bases from V and 5 bases from J; junction bases left unmatched: 9. CDR3 coding DNA: TGTGCCAGCAGCCTCGAAACTAGCGGTGGGGAGACCCAGTACTTC. As protein: CASSLETSGGETQYF.

In this sample, this clonotype turned up many times. The chain links TRBV28 to TRBJ1-5; D is ambiguous. Trimming took off 7 bases at V and 4 bases at J, with 14 bases between the two ends. CDR3 length equals 14 residues. Germline V gene data show CDR1 as MDHEN and CDR2 as SYDVKM. Here the CDR3 DNA reads TGTGCCAGCACCTCCCCACACCTTAATCAGCCCCAGCATTTT. It encodes CASTSPHLNQPQHF.

This clonotype came up many times. V usage is TRBV5-1 and J usage is TRBJ1-1; 7 nucleotides line up with TRBD1. Germline loops: CDR1 SGHRS, CDR2 YFSETQ. V lost 3 bases to trimming and J lost 4 bases; unmatched junction nucleotides: 6. This CDR3 has 14 residues. The CDR3 spells CASSSEQGRTEAFF. The DNA for the CDR3 is TGCGCCAGCAGCTCCGAACAGGGGCGCACTGAAGCTTTCTTT.

This clonotype has a count of ten or more. This chain joins TRBV29-1 and TRBJ2-7; D is ambiguous. V was trimmed by 1 base and J by 3 bases, leaving 7 bases between them. There are 12 residues in the CDR3. Germline V gene data show CDR1 as SQVTM and CDR2 as ANQGSEA. CDR3 residues: CSVEGLSYEQYF. CDR3 sequence (DNA): TGCAGCGTTGAAGGCCTAAGCTACGAGCAGTACTTC.

This clonotype was seen a handful of times. A much larger clone lies a single base off, so this may be a read error. The chain carries TRBV6-6 and TRBJ2-7; tentative D call: TRBD2 (6 bases). The CDR3 contains 12 residues. Germline V gene lookup returns CDR1 MNHNY and CDR2 SVGAGI (reference sequence). Between the trimmed V and J ends, which lost 8 bases and 4 bases, there was a span of 12 bases. The DNA of the CDR3 is TGTGCCAGCGGGTGGGGGGAGTACGAGCAGTACTTC. It codes for CASGWGEYEQYF.

In the case of this clonotype: The junction differs from germline at one of its ends, possibly a read error. The chain uses TRBV6-1 and TRBJ1-5; TRBD1 is a possible D gene (6 bases). This CDR3 is built from 15 residues. Germline loops: CDR1 MNHNS, CDR2 SASEGT. The CDR3 sequence: CASSEEQGYNQPQNF. The CDR3 DNA sequence: TGTGCCAGCAGTGAAGAACAGGGTTATAATCAGCCCCAGAATTTT.

This clonotype was seen at least ten times. This sequence joins TRBV20-1 and TRBJ1-1; D not resolved. The CDR3 is made up of 11 amino acids. Germline V gives CDR1 DFQATT, CDR2 SNEGSKA (reference sequence). The V end was cut by 3 bases, the J end by 7 bases, with 9 bases between. CDR3 nucleotides: TGCAGTGCTAGTTTGAGGCATGAAGCTTTCTTT. This encodes CSASLRHEAFF.

This clonotype was counted many times. The rearrangement links TRBV5-1 to TRBJ2-1; perhaps D is TRBD1 or TRBD2 (5 bases each). CDR3 length: 18 residues. Trimming cost V 4 bases and J 4 bases, with 24 bases left between them. Germline V gene lookup returns CDR1 SGHRS and CDR2 YFSETQ. The CDR3 is CASSEIGATFAPYNEQFF. In DNA, the CDR3 is TGCGCCAGCAGCGAAATCGGGGCCACGTTTGCCCCTTACAATGAGCAGTTCTTC. Variable domain in full (rest from reference TRBV5-1 and TRBJ2-1): KAGVTQTPRYLIKTRGQQVTLSCSPISGHRSVSWYQQTPGQGLQFLFEYFSETQRNKGNFPGRFSGRQFSNSRSEMNVSTLELGDSALYLCASSEIGATFAPYNEQFFGPGTRLTVL.

This clonotype was detected ten times or more. This sequence joins TRBV7-8 and TRBJ2-7; perhaps TRBD2 as D (6 bases). The V end lost 5 bases, the J end lost 1 base, and 9 bases lay between the germline ends. There are 13 residues in the CDR3. The V gene's germline CDR1 is SGHVS and CDR2 FQNEAQ. The DNA of the CDR3 is TGTGCCAGCAGCACACTAGCATCCTACGAGCAGTACTTC. It is translated as CASSTLASYEQYF.